The entry below gives a single T cell receptor beta chain sequence along with its context. It has no known antigen specificity. Per-nucleotide qualities are absent, and no much larger clonotype sits a single base away. This entry belongs to a study of Ad26.COV2.S vaccination and SARS-CoV-2 variants listed by TCRdb under 2021. Concerning the study at large: Vaccine-arm donors came from COV1001, a multicentre, randomized, double-blind, placebo-controlled phase I-IIa trial of Ad26.COV2.S in healthy adults. Ad26.COV2.S was given intramuscularly at 5x10^10 or 1x10^11 viral particles, as a single shot or as two shots 56 days apart. The specificity and breadth of SARS-CoV-2-reactive T cell receptors after Ad26.COV2.S vaccination were assessed by TCRbeta repertoire sequencing. A total of roughly 30 samples were included in the TCR-sequenced set, comprising roughly 19 Ad26.COV2.S vaccine recipients, 5 placebo recipients and 8 SARS-CoV-2 convalescent individuals. Trial participants were randomized into five groups of five: low-dose or high-dose Ad26.COV2.S given once or twice, or placebo on both occasions. Investigators remained blinded to trial group allocation during experiments and outcome assessment.

Overall results and qualifications from the work: Comparing responses between vaccine doses or regimens was not something the study was powered to do. The authors noted that total T cell responses may have been underestimated by the TCR breadth and depth analyses. After vaccination, substantial breadth of spike-specific CD8+ and CD4+ T cell responses was reported. Vaccine and placebo recipients had comparable non-spike TCR breadth, which fits with the vaccine containing only spike. Higher spike-specific TCR breadth was observed in Ad26.COV2.S recipients than in placebo recipients (P = 0.0014).

The immunoSEQ Assay was the method used to sequence TCRbeta CDR3 regions. After extraction, genomic DNA underwent amplification by bias-controlled multiplex PCR, followed by high-throughput sequencing. As for the authors' bioinformatics: To quantify the absolute abundance of every unique TCRbeta CDR3 region, sequences were collapsed and filtered. T cell fraction was estimated by normalizing TCRbeta template counts to usable DNA, which was measured by amplifying reference genes present in all nucleated cells. Repertoire TCRs were annotated as SARS-CoV-2-specific when V gene, CDR3 amino acid sequence and J gene were exactly matched to a known reactive TCR set. The reference SARS-CoV-2 TCR set was derived from MIRA and filtered for enrichment in COVID-19-positive ImmuneCODE repertoires, a step that removed public or cross-reactive TCRs. Using the MIRA antigens, annotated TCRs were further analysed by specific ORF or by position within an ORF. Breadth was defined as annotated unique rearrangements over total unique productive rearrangements; depth was the summed frequency of those rearrangements. TCR breadth was compared between groups using two-sided Wilcoxon rank-sum tests. The source is immuneACCESS, and TCRdb retained only in-frame sequences with V and J called. Part of the clones is not carried over; for the studies checked, unresolved V genes explain less than half of this, and the remainder is unexplained. V and J calls and clone size follow that table, whereas D and trimming were derived from the DNA. The sample table holds around 500,000 clones, of which 80% to 90% were seen once. Of the sample, more than 1.5% falls within the top ten clones.

The treatment or condition label corresponds to: around 19 received Ad26.COV2.S at low or high dose, single or two shots; about 5 received placebo; per-sample allocation not given. Repertoires of vaccine and placebo recipients were sequenced from samples taken on day 63 after the first injection. Cohort 1b enrolled 25 or so adults aged 18-55 years at a single site in Boston, USA, between 29 July and 7 August 2020. Ad26.COV2.S consisted of a replication-incompetent adenovirus type 26 vector by which a prefusion-stabilized SARS-CoV-2 spike protein from the original Wuhan strain was expressed. The clonotype was recovered from a person between 18 and 65 years old who received the Ad26.COV2.S COVID-19 vaccine or a placebo. Here the sequenced sample was peripheral blood, taken in a trial of Ad26.COV2.S vaccine versus placebo.

The DNA is as follows: TGTGCCAGCAGCCCAGTTGGGGGAAGGGGGCAGTTCTTC. Its protein is CASSPVGGRGQFF. This chain joins TRBV13 to TRBJ2-1; the D gene could be either TRBD1 or TRBD2, each agreeing at 5 bases. The germline V gene (reference sequence) gives CDR1 as PRHDT and CDR2 as FYEKMQ. Including cysteine and phenylalanine, the CDR3 has 13 amino acids. Only CDR3 DNA is held: 39 bases, read in frame from base 1. V and J lose 5 bases and 12 bases, and a span of 17 bases separates them.